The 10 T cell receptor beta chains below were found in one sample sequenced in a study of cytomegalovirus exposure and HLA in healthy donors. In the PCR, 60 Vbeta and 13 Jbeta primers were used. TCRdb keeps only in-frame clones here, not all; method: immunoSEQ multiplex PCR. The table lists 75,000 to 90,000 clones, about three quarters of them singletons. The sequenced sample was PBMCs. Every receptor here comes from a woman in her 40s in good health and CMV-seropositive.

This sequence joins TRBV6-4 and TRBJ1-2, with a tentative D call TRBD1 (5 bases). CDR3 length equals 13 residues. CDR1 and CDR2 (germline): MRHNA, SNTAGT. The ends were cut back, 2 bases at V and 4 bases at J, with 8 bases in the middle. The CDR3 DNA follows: TGTGCCAGCAGTGACAGGGGAGGCTATGGCTACACCTTC. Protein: CASSDRGGYGYTF.

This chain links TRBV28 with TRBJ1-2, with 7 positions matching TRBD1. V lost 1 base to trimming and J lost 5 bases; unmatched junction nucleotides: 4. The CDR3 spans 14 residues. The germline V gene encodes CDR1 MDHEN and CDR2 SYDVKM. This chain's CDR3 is CASSLLRTGYGYTF. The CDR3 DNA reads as TGTGCCAGCAGTTTATTAAGGACAGGATATGGCTACACCTTC.

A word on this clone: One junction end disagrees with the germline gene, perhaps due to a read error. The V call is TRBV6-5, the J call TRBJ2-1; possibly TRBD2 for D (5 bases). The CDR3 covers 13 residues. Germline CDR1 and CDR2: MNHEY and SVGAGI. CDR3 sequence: CASSLTDGRGRVF. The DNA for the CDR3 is TGTGCCAGCAGCTTAACGGACGGCCGGGGAAGGGTCTTC.

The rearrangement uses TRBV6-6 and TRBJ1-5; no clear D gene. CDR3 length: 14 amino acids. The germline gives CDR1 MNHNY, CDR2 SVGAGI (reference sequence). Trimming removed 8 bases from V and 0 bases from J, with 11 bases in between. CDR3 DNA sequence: TGTGCCAGCGGTCAGGCACTTAGCAATCAGCCCCAGCATTTT. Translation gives CASGQALSNQPQHF.

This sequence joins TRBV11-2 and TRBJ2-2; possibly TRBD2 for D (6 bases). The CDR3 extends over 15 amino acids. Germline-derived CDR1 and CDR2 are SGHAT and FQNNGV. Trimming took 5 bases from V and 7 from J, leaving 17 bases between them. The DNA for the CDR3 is TGTGCCAGCAGCCCACTTACGGGAGTTGGCGGGGAGCTGTTTTTT. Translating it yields CASSPLTGVGGELFF.

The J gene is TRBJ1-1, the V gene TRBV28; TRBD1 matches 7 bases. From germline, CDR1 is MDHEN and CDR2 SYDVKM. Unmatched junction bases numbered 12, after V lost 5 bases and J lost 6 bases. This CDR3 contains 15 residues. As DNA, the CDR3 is TGTGCCAGCAGTACACAGGGGTTCGGTATCGCTGAAGCTTTCTTT. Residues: CASSTQGFGIAEAFF.

The CDR3 region has the DNA TGTGCCAGCAGCGTAGTTTCAGGTGACTATGGCTACACCTTC. Its protein product is CASSVVSGDYGYTF. V is TRBV9 and J is TRBJ1-2; D is ambiguous. Trimming left V 0 bases short and J 3 bases short, with 9 bases between. This CDR3 has 14 residues. CDR1 is SGDLS and CDR2 is YYNGEE in the germline V gene.

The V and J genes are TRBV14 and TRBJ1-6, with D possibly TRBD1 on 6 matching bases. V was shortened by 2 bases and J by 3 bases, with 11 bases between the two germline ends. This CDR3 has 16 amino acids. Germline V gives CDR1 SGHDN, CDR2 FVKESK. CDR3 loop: CASSQTTGHYNSPLHF. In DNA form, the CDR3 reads TGTGCCAGCAGCCAAACTACGGGACACTATAATTCACCCCTCCACTTT.

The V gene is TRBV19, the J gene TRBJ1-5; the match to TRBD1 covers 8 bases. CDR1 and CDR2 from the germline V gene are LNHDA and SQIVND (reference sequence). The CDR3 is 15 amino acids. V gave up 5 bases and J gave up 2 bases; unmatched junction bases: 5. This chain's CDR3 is CASSGRGQGNQPQHF. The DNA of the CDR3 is TGTGCCAGTAGTGGTAGGGGACAGGGCAATCAGCCCCAGCATTTT.

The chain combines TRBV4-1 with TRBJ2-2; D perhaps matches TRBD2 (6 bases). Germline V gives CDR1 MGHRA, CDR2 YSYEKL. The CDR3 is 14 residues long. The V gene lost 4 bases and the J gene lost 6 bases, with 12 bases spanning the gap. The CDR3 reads CASSPVEGPGELFF. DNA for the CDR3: TGCGCCAGCAGCCCAGTGGAGGGCCCCGGGGAGCTGTTTTTT.